The clone carrying this T cell receptor (beta chain) showed up just once. Profiling relied on immunoSEQ multiplex PCR, and the TCRdb table lists in-frame clones only, not all of them. The sample lists 300,000 to 450,000 clones, 85% to 90% occurring once. The CDR3 consists of 15 residues. Unmatched junction bases numbered 11, after V lost 3 bases and J lost 5 bases. Looked up from germline, CDR1 is SQVTM and CDR2 is ANQGSEA. This specimen belongs to a study of blood T cell repertoires in COVID-19. The source material was PBMCs or T cells enriched from blood (not recorded which). The sequence derives from a young man who had recovered from COVID-19. The chain couples TRBV29-1 to TRBJ2-5, with 8 positions matching TRBD2. CDR3 residues: CSVDSGLAGGETQYF. DNA for the CDR3: TGCAGCGTTGATTCCGGACTAGCCGGAGGGGAGACCCAGTACTTC.